The next 6 T cell receptor beta chains were all read from a single sample in a study of shared clonotypes between healthy human individuals. The assay was immunoSEQ multiplex PCR, and TCRdb's table has in-frame clones only and misses some. Of over a million clones listed, roughly 97% are singletons. The sample comprised naive CD4+ T cells sorted from blood. The subset was: CD45RA+ positively selected. The receptors were sampled from a man aged 25 to 40 in good health.

V and J are TRBV28 and TRBJ1-4; 8 nucleotides agree with TRBD1. The length of the CDR3 is 14 residues. The germline CDR1 and CDR2 sequences are MDHEN and SYDVKM. V dropped 6 bases and J dropped 7; count of bases not matched to a gene: 7. The CDR3 nucleotides read TGTGCCAGCAGCTCAGGGGGCATCGGTGAAAAACTGTTTTTT. Its translation: CASSSGGIGEKLFF.

The rearrangement joins TRBV9 to TRBJ2-2; 12 bases match TRBD1. V lost 3 bases, J lost 8 bases, and 11 bases stayed unmatched. Germline loops: CDR1 SGDLS, CDR2 YYNGEE. There are 17 residues in the CDR3. The CDR3 spells CASSAHPGTGGRGELFF. CDR3 DNA: TGTGCCAGCAGCGCCCACCCCGGGACAGGGGGCAGGGGGGAGCTGTTTTTT. The full variable domain, with the rest looked up from reference TRBV9 and TRBJ2-2, is DSGVTQTPKHLITATGQRVTLRCSPRSGDLSVYWYQQSLDQGLQFLIQYYNGEERAKGNILERFSAQQFPDLHSELNLSSLELGDSALYFCASSAHPGTGGRGELFFGEGSRLTVL.

The chain carries TRBV29-1 and TRBJ2-6, with D possibly TRBD1 on 6 matching bases. This CDR3 has 13 amino acids. Trimming took 7 bases from V and 2 from J, leaving 9 bases between them. CDR1 and CDR2 (germline): SQVTM, ANQGSEA. The DNA for the CDR3 is TGCAGCGCCAGGGGTACTGGGGCCAACGTCCTGACTTTC. It codes for CSARGTGANVLTF.

The rearrangement joins TRBV6-1 to TRBJ2-1; weak D call: TRBD1 (5 bases). The CDR3 sequence is 13 residues long. Trimming removed 1 base at V and 16 bases at J, with 17 bases between. In germline, CDR1 is MNHNS, CDR2 SASEGT. CDR3 sequence reads: CASSEGQGLFGFF. The CDR3 region has the DNA TGTGCCAGCAGTGAAGGCCAGGGCCTGTTTGGTTTCTTC.

A single count supports this clone. V is TRBV11-2 and J is TRBJ2-7; TRBD1 might be the D (6 bases). Germline CDR1 is SGHAT and CDR2 is FQNNGV. V was pared by 1 base and J by 2 bases, with 9 bases between. The CDR3 is 14 residues long. Here the CDR3 reads CASSLAQGPYEQYF. The CDR3 DNA reads TGTGCCAGCAGCTTAGCACAGGGTCCCTACGAGCAGTACTTC.

The rearrangement joins TRBV10-3 to TRBJ2-7; the D gene is possibly TRBD1 (6 bases). V was cut by 7 bases and J by 5 bases, with 18 bases left in between. This CDR3 comprises 14 residues. Germline CDR1 and CDR2: ENHRY and SYGVKD. CDR3 loop: CAITPQLAGDEQYF. In nucleotides, the CDR3 is TGTGCCATCACTCCACAGCTTGCAGGGGACGAGCAGTACTTC.